A single sample gave rise to the 9 T cell receptor beta chains below, sequenced in a study of patients with pleural tuberculosis. TCRdb recomputed calls from the reads with MiXCR, one row per CDR3 protein. This sample carries 29,000 or so distinct CDR3 sequences, 18% of them seen once, and the ten largest clones take 3.5%. Sequencing used peripheral blood. The source of these receptors is a human donor with pleural tuberculosis.

This clonotype was seen many times. This rearrangement joins TRBV6-1 to TRBJ1-3; D not resolved. Germline V gives CDR1 MNHNS, CDR2 SASEGT. V lost 6 bases to trimming and J lost 8 bases, with 14 bases between them. This CDR3 is built from 13 residues. The CDR3 sequence: CASRAADLDTIYF. The CDR3, as DNA: TGTGCCAGCAGGGCAGCCGACCTGGACACCATATATTTT.

This clonotype appeared many times. This chain links TRBV28 with TRBJ2-1, with 8 bases fitting TRBD2. The CDR3 length is 15 residues. Germline CDR1 reads MDHEN; CDR2 reads SYDVKM. Trimming cost V 5 bases and J 0 bases; bases outside gene matches: 3. This CDR3 is CASSLSGSSYNEQFF. In DNA form, the CDR3 reads TGTGCCAGCAGTCTAAGCGGGAGCTCCTACAATGAGCAGTTCTTC.

This clonotype was recorded at least ten times. CDR3: CASSQVPNSPLHF. DNA of the CDR3: TGCGCCAGCAGCCAGGTTCCGAATTCACCCCTCCACTTT. The genes are TRBV4-1 and TRBJ1-6; D not certain. The V and J ends lost 3 bases and 7 bases respectively, with 7 bases between them. Germline V lookup: CDR1 MGHRA, CDR2 YSYEKL. The CDR3 is 13 amino acids.

This clonotype was detected ten times or more. The genes are TRBV4-2 and TRBJ2-3; D not resolved. CDR3 length: 15 amino acids. Germline assignment: CDR1 LGHNA and CDR2 YNFKEQ. V gave up 0 bases and J gave up 5 bases, with 12 bases separating them. CDR3 amino acids: CASSQDRNSVDTQYF. In nucleotides, the CDR3 is TGTGCCAGCAGCCAAGATAGGAATAGTGTAGATACGCAGTATTTT.

This clonotype has ten or more counts. CDR3 coding DNA: TGTGCCAGCAGGCCTGCGGGGGTCACAGATACGCAGTATTTT. Protein: CASRPAGVTDTQYF. The V call is TRBV7-2, the J call TRBJ2-3, with 7 positions matching TRBD2. J gave up 2 bases and V 6 bases, and 5 bases lay outside the gene matches. The CDR3 is 14 residues long. In germline, CDR1 is SGHTA, CDR2 FQGNSA.

This clonotype has ten or more counts. The chain uses TRBV5-4 and TRBJ2-7, with 9 bases identical to TRBD1. CDR3 length equals 14 residues. CDR1 and CDR2 (germline): SGHNT, YYREEE (reference sequence). Trimming at V came to 4 bases and at J to 3 bases, leaving 5 bases not matched to a gene. CDR3 in DNA: TGTGCCAGCAGCCCCTCGACAGGGGGCTACGAGCAGTACTTC. This translates into CASSPSTGGYEQYF. The full variable domain, in which reference TRBV5-4 and TRBJ2-7 provide the parts outside the CDR3, is ETGVTQSPTHLIKTRGQQVTLRCSSQSGHNTVSWYQQALGQGPQFIFQYYREEENGRGNFPPRFSGLQFPNYSSELNVNALELDDSALYLCASSPSTGGYEQYFGPGTRLTVT.

About this clonotype: This could be a read error, since a much larger clone is one nucleotide away. The chain recombines TRBV2 with TRBJ1-6; 7 nucleotides match TRBD1. The germline V gene encodes CDR1 SNHLY and CDR2 FYNNEI. The length of the CDR3 is 16 residues. J was trimmed by 0 bases and V by 5 bases; bases with no gene match: 4. CDR3 amino acids: CASSWTGSSYNSPLHF. CDR3 nucleotides: TGTGCCAGCAGTTGGACAGGAAGCTCCTATAATTCACCCCTCCACTTT.

The sample holds a few counts of this clonotype. The chain uses TRBV12-3 or TRBV12-4 and TRBJ2-5; perhaps TRBD2 as D (7 bases). CDR3 length: 15 amino acids. The germline V and J ends were trimmed by 6 bases and 4 bases, with 18 bases remaining between them. The CDR3 is CASRALGGGGETQYF. CDR3 nucleotide sequence: TGTGCCAGCAGGGCTCTAGGGGGGGGCGGAGAGACCCAGTACTTC.

This clonotype was seen many times. This sequence joins TRBV29-1 and TRBJ2-5; no clear D gene. Germline CDR1 and CDR2: SQVTM and ANQGSEA. The length of the CDR3 is 13 residues. The germline V and J ends were trimmed by 5 bases and 2 bases, with 12 bases remaining between them. The CDR3 DNA sequence: TGCAGCGTTTCACCAGTCCTTCAAGAGACCCAGTACTTC. It yields the protein CSVSPVLQETQYF.